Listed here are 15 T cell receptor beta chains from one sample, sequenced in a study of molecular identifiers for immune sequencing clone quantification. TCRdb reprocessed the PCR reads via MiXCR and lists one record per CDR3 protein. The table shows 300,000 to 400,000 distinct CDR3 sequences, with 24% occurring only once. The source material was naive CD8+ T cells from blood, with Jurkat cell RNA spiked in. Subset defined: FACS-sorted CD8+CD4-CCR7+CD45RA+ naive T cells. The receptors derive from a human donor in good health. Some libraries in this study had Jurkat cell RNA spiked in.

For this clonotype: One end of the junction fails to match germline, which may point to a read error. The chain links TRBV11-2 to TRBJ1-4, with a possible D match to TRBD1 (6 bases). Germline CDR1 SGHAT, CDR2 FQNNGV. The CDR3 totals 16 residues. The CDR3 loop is CASSHRSGAGNQKLFF. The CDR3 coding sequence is TGTGCCAGCAGCCACCGCTCAGGGGCTGGTAATCAAAAACTGTTTTTT.

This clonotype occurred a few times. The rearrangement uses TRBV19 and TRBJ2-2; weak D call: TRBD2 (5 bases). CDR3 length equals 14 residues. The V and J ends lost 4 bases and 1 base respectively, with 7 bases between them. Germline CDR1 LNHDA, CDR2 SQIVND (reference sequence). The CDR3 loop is CASSTRENTGELFF. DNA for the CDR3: TGTGCCAGTAGTACACGGGAGAACACCGGGGAGCTGTTTTTT.

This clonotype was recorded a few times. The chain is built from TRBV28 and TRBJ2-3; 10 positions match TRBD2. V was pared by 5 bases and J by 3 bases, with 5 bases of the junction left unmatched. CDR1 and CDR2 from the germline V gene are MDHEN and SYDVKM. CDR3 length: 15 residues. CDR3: CASSPTGLATDTQYF. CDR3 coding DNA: TGTGCCAGCAGTCCCACGGGACTAGCGACAGATACGCAGTATTTT.

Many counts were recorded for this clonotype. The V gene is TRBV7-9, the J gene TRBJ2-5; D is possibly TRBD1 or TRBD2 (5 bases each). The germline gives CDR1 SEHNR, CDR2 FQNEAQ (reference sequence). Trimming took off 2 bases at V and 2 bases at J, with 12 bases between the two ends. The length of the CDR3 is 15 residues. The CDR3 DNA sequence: TGTGCCAGCAGCTTATCGAGGGACCCACAAGAGACCCAGTACTTC. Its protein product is CASSLSRDPQETQYF.

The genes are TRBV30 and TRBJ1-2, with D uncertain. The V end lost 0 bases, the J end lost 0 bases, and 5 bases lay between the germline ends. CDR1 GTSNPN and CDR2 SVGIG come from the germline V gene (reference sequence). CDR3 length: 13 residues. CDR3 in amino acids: CAWSVHTNYGYTF. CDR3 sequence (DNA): TGTGCCTGGAGTGTACATACTAACTATGGCTACACCTTC.

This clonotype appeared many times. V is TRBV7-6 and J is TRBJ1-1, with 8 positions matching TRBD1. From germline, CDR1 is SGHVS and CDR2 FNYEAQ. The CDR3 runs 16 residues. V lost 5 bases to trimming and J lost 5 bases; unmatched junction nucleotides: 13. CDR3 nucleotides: TGTGCCAGCAGCCCGGGTTTTGGACAGGGAGAAACTGAAGCTTTCTTT. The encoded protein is CASSPGFGQGETEAFF.

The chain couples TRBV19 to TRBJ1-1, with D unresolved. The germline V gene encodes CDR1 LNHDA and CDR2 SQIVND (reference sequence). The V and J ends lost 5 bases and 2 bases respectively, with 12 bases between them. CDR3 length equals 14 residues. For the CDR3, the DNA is TGTGCCAGTAGTTCCCTGACATATAACACTGAAGCTTTCTTT. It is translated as CASSSLTYNTEAFF.

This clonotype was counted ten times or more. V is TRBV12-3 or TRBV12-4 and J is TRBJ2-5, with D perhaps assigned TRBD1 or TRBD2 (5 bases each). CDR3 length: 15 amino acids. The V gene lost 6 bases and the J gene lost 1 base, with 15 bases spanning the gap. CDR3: CASSHTRGIQETQYF. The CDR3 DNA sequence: TGTGCCAGCAGCCACACCCGGGGCATCCAAGAGACCCAGTACTTC.

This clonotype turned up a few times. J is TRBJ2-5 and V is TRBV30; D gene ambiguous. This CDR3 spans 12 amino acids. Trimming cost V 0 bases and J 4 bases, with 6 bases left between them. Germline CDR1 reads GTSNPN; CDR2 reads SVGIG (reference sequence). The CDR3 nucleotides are TGTGCCTGGAGTGTGGGTGCAGAGACCCAGTACTTC. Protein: CAWSVGAETQYF.

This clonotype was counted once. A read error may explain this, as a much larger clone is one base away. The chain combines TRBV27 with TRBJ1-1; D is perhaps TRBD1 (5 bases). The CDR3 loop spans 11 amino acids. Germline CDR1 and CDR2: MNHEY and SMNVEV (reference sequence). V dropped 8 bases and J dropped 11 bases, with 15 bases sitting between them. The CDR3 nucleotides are TGTGCCAGCGGATCTACAGGTGACGCTTTCTTT. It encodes CASGSTGDAFF.

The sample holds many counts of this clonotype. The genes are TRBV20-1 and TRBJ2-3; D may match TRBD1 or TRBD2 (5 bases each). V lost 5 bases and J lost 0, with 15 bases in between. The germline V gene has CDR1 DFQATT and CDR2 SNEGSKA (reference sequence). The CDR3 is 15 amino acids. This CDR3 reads CSARIGDRSTDTQYF. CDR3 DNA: TGCAGTGCTCGGATCGGGGACCGAAGCACAGATACGCAGTATTTT.

The CDR3 reads CASGGRPIAYEQYF. CDR3 DNA: TGCGCCAGCGGGGGACGACCGATTGCCTACGAGCAGTACTTC. V usage is TRBV10-1 and J usage is TRBJ2-7; D tentatively fits TRBD1 or TRBD2 (5 bases each). The V and J ends lost 8 bases and 2 bases respectively, with 16 bases between them. CDR1 and CDR2 (germline): WNHNN, SYGVQD (reference sequence). The CDR3 runs to 14 residues.

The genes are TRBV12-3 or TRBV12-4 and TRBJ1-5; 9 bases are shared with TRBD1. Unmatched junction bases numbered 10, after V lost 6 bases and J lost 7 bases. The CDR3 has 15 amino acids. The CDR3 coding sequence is TGTGCCAGCAGAACCGGGACAGGGCTGGAGCAGCCCCAGCATTTT. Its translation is CASRTGTGLEQPQHF.

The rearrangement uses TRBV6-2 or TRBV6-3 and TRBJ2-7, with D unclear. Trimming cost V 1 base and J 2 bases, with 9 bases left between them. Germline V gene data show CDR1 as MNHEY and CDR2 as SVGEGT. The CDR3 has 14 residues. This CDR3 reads CASSYWASAYEQYF. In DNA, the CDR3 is TGTGCCAGCAGTTACTGGGCAAGTGCCTACGAGCAGTACTTC.

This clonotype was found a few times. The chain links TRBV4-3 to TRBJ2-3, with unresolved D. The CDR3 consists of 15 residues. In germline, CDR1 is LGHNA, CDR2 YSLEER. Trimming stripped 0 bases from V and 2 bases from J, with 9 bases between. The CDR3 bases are TGCGCCAGCAGCCAAGATCGGTCCTACACAGATACGCAGTATTTT. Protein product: CASSQDRSYTDTQYF.